The clone carrying this T cell receptor (beta chain) has only a few counts. What it recognizes is unknown. Libraries for TCRalpha and TCRbeta carried sample barcodes and unique molecular identifiers via 5'RACE. TCRdb recomputed calls from the 5' RACE reads with MiXCR, one row per CDR3 protein. Among 500,000 to 550,000 distinct CDR3 sequences listed, 20% were seen once. These data come from a study of T-cell memory formation after mild COVID-19. Whole-study context: Each donor largely had its own TCR clusters.

Study-wide results and caveats: CD4+ bias marked clones expanding day 15 to 37, unlike balanced contracting clones.

Germline CDR1 and CDR2: SGHVS and FQNEAQ. V was clipped by 5 bases and J by 5 bases; unmatched bases: 16. CDR3 length: 19 residues. Sequenced: PBMCs or a T cell subset sorted from them (not recorded which). V gene TRBV7-8 combines with J gene TRBJ2-3; TRBD2 agrees at 13 bases. The sequence was collected from an adult woman who had mild COVID-19 (a few samples of this study predate the infection). Cell type and time point are not known. CDR3 in amino acids: CASSSRTSGSRHTEDTQYF. Here the CDR3 DNA reads TGTGCCAGCAGCAGTAGGACTAGCGGGAGCCGTCATACCGAAGATACGCAGTATTTT.